Below are 15 T cell receptor beta chains sequenced from a single sample in a study of coeliac disease. The repertoire was sequenced with immunoSEQ multiplex PCR; TCRdb's copy has only in-frame clones and lacks some. Of 5,500 to 7,000 clones in the sample, about 71% were seen once. Sequencing input: lamina propria lymphocytes from the gut. Every receptor here comes from a middle-aged man with active celiac disease.

The V and J genes are TRBV2 and TRBJ2-5; D possibly corresponds to TRBD2 (5 bases). This CDR3 has 15 residues. V dropped 11 bases and J dropped 2 bases, with 21 bases sitting between them. Germline assignment: CDR1 SNHLY and CDR2 FYNNEI. CDR3 protein: CAVTSGFAPQETQYF. The CDR3 DNA reads TGTGCCGTCACATCGGGGTTCGCACCTCAAGAGACCCAGTACTTC.

V usage is TRBV9 and J usage is TRBJ2-3; D is possibly TRBD2 (6 bases). This CDR3 is built from 17 residues. Germline V gene data show CDR1 as SGDLS and CDR2 as YYNGEE. V dropped 4 bases and J dropped 1 base, with 19 bases sitting between them. In DNA form, the CDR3 reads TGTGCCAGCAGCCGAGGGGTGGCGGGACGGGGCACAGATACGCAGTATTTT. Protein product: CASSRGVAGRGTDTQYF.

The chain has TRBV30 and TRBJ1-1; unclear D gene. Germline V lookup: CDR1 GTSNPN, CDR2 SVGIG (reference sequence). CDR3 length: 14 residues. The V and J ends lost 3 bases and 0 bases respectively, with 11 bases between them. DNA of the CDR3: TGTGCCTGGAGAGAATTAGCCTTGAACACTGAAGCTTTCTTT. Its protein product is CAWRELALNTEAFF. Variable domain in full (rest from reference TRBV30 and TRBJ1-1): SQTIHQWPATLVQPVGSPLSLECTVEGTSNPNLYWYRQAAGRGLQLLFYSVGIGQISSEVPQNLSASRPQDRQFILSSKKLLLSDSGFYLCAWRELALNTEAFFGQGTRLTVV.

Points on this clone: Because the CDR3's place on the DNA is in doubt, the DNA is left out and the CDR3 is given as listed by TCRdb. The V call is TRBV21-1, the J call TRBJ1-4; the table's D gene call, TRBD1, was not cross checked with the DNA. TRBV21-1 is assigned pseudogene status. The CDR3 has 18 residues if both end residues are counted. The CDR3 sequence is CASSRKWGGGTGTEKLFF.

The chain couples TRBV2 to TRBJ1-2, with D hard to call. Germline V gene data show CDR1 as SNHLY and CDR2 as FYNNEI. The CDR3 covers 12 residues. Between the trimmed V and J ends, which lost 4 bases and 8 bases, there was a span of 11 bases. The CDR3 sequence is CASSVERRGYTF. The DNA for the CDR3 is TGTGCCAGCAGTGTCGAGAGGAGGGGCTACACCTTC.

This sequence joins TRBV13 and TRBJ1-1, with D perhaps TRBD1 (6 bases). This CDR3 comprises 16 residues. The germline V and J ends were trimmed by 5 bases and 0 bases, with 16 bases remaining between them. Germline V gene sequence: CDR1 PRHDT, CDR2 FYEKMQ (reference sequence). The CDR3 coding sequence is TGTGCCAGCAGCCCGCTCGGGGACATAATGAACACTGAAGCTTTCTTT. It encodes CASSPLGDIMNTEAFF.

This chain joins TRBV15 and TRBJ1-5, with D possibly TRBD1 on 6 matching bases. This CDR3 region has 14 residues. From germline, CDR1 is LNHNV and CDR2 YYDKDF (reference sequence). Trimming stripped 4 bases from V and 2 bases from J, with 9 bases between. The CDR3 nucleotides read TGTGCCACCAGCACCCGGACAGGCAATCAGCCCCAGCATTTT. It codes for CATSTRTGNQPQHF.

The chain has TRBV30 and TRBJ2-2; possible D gene TRBD1, 6 bases. This CDR3 has 13 amino acids. V lost 5 bases and J lost 10, with 17 bases in between. CDR1 and CDR2 from the germline V gene are GTSNPN and SVGIG (reference sequence). In nucleotides, the CDR3 is TGTGCCTGGCGCCCGGACAGCCTTTCGGAGCTGTTTTTT. This encodes CAWRPDSLSELFF.

Only one count was recorded for this clone. This rearrangement joins TRBV6-1 to TRBJ2-5, with D possibly being TRBD1 (6 bases). The ends were cut back, 6 bases at V and 7 bases at J, with 18 bases in the middle. This CDR3 is built from 14 residues. CDR1 MNHNS and CDR2 SASEGT come from the germline V gene. The CDR3 loop is CASRPGTLKGTQYF. As DNA, the CDR3 is TGTGCCAGCAGACCCGGGACACTCAAAGGGACCCAGTACTTC.

J is TRBJ1-5 and V is TRBV10-3; 7 bases match TRBD1. Trimming took 6 bases from V and 0 from J; bases not matched to a gene: 5. CDR3 length: 15 residues. Germline assignment: CDR1 ENHRY and CDR2 SYGVKD. CDR3 sequence: CAIRTGSYSNQPQHF. The CDR3 DNA reads as TGTGCCATCAGGACAGGGTCGTATAGCAATCAGCCCCAGCATTTT.

This chain uses TRBV5-1 with TRBJ1-6; TRBD1 agrees at 8 bases. The germline gives CDR1 SGHRS, CDR2 YFSETQ. The junction had 9 bases not matched to a gene; V was cut back by 7 bases and J by 6 bases. The length of the CDR3 is 15 residues. The CDR3 here is CASCPGTGINSPLHF. CDR3 nucleotides: TGCGCCAGCTGCCCCGGGACAGGAATTAATTCACCCCTCCACTTT.

This clone was seen a handful of times. The CDR3: CASSEDRVEAFF. The CDR3 region has the DNA TGTGCCAGCTCAGAAGACAGAGTTGAAGCTTTCTTT. This chain joins TRBV18 and TRBJ1-1; tentative D call: TRBD1 (5 bases). The CDR3 runs to 12 residues. Germline V gene sequence: CDR1 KGHSH, CDR2 LQKENI. Deletions cut 5 bases from V and 7 bases from J, with 11 bases between.

The chain couples TRBV5-4 to TRBJ1-1, with 8 bases matching TRBD1. Germline V lookup: CDR1 SGHNT, CDR2 YYREEE (reference sequence). The CDR3 loop spans 18 amino acids. Trimming at V came to 4 bases and at J to 0 bases, leaving 14 bases not matched to a gene. The chain's CDR3 is CASSSEPTGAPMNTEAFF. The CDR3 DNA reads as TGTGCCAGCAGCAGCGAACCGACAGGGGCCCCCATGAACACTGAAGCTTTCTTT.

This rearrangement joins TRBV2 to TRBJ1-2, with D tentatively TRBD1 (6 bases). The germline V and J ends were trimmed by 6 bases and 2 bases, with 10 bases remaining between them. CDR1 is SNHLY and CDR2 is FYNNEI in the germline V gene. This CDR3 is built from 13 residues. CDR3 bases: TGTGCCAGCAGGGTGAGGGGGAACTATGGCTACACCTTC. It specifies CASRVRGNYGYTF.

The chain joins TRBV18 to TRBJ1-1; perhaps TRBD1 as D (5 bases). Trimming cost V 4 bases and J 0 bases, with 9 bases left between them. CDR1 and CDR2 (germline): KGHSH, LQKENI. The CDR3 runs 14 residues. The CDR3: CASSQRQMNTEAFF. CDR3 bases: TGTGCCAGCTCACAGCGACAGATGAACACTGAAGCTTTCTTT.